This TCR beta chain was found in a study of T cell changes during pregnancy in multiple sclerosis. The CDR3 length is 15 residues. Data came from immunoSEQ multiplex PCR; TCRdb stores just in-frame clones and leaves some out. The sample records tens of thousands of clones, roughly 94% being singletons. The receptor comes from a female donor with multiple sclerosis, enrolled in a pregnancy study. This chain links TRBV21-1 with TRBJ2-3; TRBD2, the table's D call, lacks a check against the DNA. TRBV21-1 is tagged as a pseudogene. This specimen consisted of CD4+ T cells from peripheral blood mononuclear cells, obtained after pregnancy. The CDR3 DNA reads as TGTGCCAGCAGCAAACTAGCGCCGCCTGAGGATACGCAGTATTTT. Amino acids: CASSKLAPPEDTQYF.